This TCR beta chain was recovered during a study of T cell responses to AZD1222 COVID-19 vaccine. Using immunoSEQ multiplex PCR, the repertoire was profiled, and TCRdb retains in-frame clones only, with some absent. The table includes around 130,000 clones, 70% to 90% detected once. Study-wide results and caveats: Mostly white British, mostly female donors; authors suggested clonal diversity may be underestimated. Repertoire sampling was restricted to post-peak T cell response timepoints. At baseline, seropositivity was found in only six or seven AZD1222 recipients.

The V end was cut by 4 bases, the J end by 0 bases, with 6 bases between. Germline V gene data show CDR1 as SNHLY and CDR2 as FYNNEI. The CDR3 contains 13 residues. This clone was found once. No antigen is known for it. The receptor's source is an adult who received the AZD1222 COVID-19 vaccine. The material sequenced was peripheral blood, taken 28 days after the second AZD1222 dose. The chain couples TRBV2 to TRBJ1-1; unclear D gene. CDR3 DNA sequence: TGTGCCAGCAGTGTGGCGCTGAACACTGAAGCTTTCTTT. Its protein is CASSVALNTEAFF.